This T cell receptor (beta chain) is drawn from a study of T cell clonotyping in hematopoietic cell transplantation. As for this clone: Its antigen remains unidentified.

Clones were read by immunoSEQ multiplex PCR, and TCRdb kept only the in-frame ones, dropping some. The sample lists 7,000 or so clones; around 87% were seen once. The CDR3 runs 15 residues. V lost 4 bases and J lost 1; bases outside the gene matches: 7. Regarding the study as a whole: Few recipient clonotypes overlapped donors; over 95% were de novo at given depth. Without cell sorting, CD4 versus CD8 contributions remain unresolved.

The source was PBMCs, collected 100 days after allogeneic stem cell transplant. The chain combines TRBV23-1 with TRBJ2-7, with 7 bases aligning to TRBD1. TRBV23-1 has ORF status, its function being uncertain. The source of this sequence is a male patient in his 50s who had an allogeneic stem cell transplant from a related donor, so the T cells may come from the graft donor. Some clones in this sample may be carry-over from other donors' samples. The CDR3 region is CASSPYPDRSYEQYF. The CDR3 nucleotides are TGCGCCAGCAGTCCCTACCCGGACAGGTCCTACGAGCAGTACTTC.